The rows below give T cell receptor beta chains drawn from one sample of a study of cytomegalovirus exposure and HLA in healthy donors. Sequenced by immunoSEQ multiplex PCR; TCRdb stores in-frame clones only, minus some. The profile covers roughly 180,000 clones, with 78% appearing a single time and about 3% taken by the ten largest. The material sequenced was PBMCs. All receptors come from a female donor in good health and CMV-seronegative. Each CDR3 is given with its conserved first and last residue. D genes are given only for firm matches. Only part of the rows carry a size: once, few, many, or a class if the clone is expanded.

cdr3_aa: CASSPLDKTYNEQFF
cdr3_nt: TGTGCCAGCAGTCCCCTCGACAAAACCTACAATGAGCAGTTCTTC
clone_size: -
v_call: TRBV7-9
d_call: -
j_call: TRBJ2-1

cdr3_aa: CASSLYSGGQQNIQYF
cdr3_nt: TGTGCCAGCAGCTTGTACAGCGGGGGGCAGCAAAACATTCAGTACTTC
clone_size: -
v_call: TRBV5-4
d_call: TRBD2
j_call: TRBJ2-4

cdr3_aa: CASSHPTGGLYNEQFF
cdr3_nt: TGCGCCAGCAGCCACCCGACAGGGGGGTTGTACAATGAGCAGTTCTTC
clone_size: few
v_call: TRBV4-1
d_call: TRBD1
j_call: TRBJ2-1

cdr3_aa: CASRRDYPSTDTQYF
cdr3_nt: TGTGCCAGCAGACGGGACTACCCTAGCACAGATACGCAGTATTTT
clone_size: many
v_call: TRBV2
d_call: TRBD2
j_call: TRBJ2-3

cdr3_aa: CSVVGQGARDTQYF
cdr3_nt: TGCAGCGTCGTGGGACAGGGGGCGCGTGATACGCAGTATTTT
clone_size: -
v_call: TRBV29-1
d_call: TRBD1
j_call: TRBJ2-3

cdr3_aa: CATSRDGWTSPYNEQFF
cdr3_nt: TGTGCCACCAGCAGAGATGGGTGGACTAGCCCTTACAATGAGCAGTTCTTC
clone_size: -
v_call: TRBV15
d_call: TRBD2
j_call: TRBJ2-1

cdr3_aa: CASSLRLAGVGGELFF
cdr3_nt: TGTGCCAGCAGCTTAAGGCTAGCGGGAGTTGGCGGGGAGCTGTTTTTT
clone_size: -
v_call: TRBV11-2
d_call: TRBD2
j_call: TRBJ2-2

cdr3_aa: CASSFALTGGVDTQYF
cdr3_nt: TGTGCCAGCAGTTTTGCCCTGACAGGGGGCGTAGATACGCAGTATTTT
clone_size: -
v_call: TRBV28
d_call: TRBD1
j_call: TRBJ2-3

cdr3_aa: CASSEGQGNTDTQYF
cdr3_nt: TGTGCCAGCAGTGAAGGGCAGGGGAACACAGATACGCAGTATTTT
clone_size: few
v_call: TRBV2
d_call: -
j_call: TRBJ2-3

cdr3_aa: CASSLGPAGSYEQYF
cdr3_nt: TGTGCCAGCAGCTTAGGGCCAGCAGGCTCCTACGAGCAGTACTTC
clone_size: -
v_call: TRBV7-2
d_call: -
j_call: TRBJ2-7

cdr3_aa: CASSLYGELFF
cdr3_nt: TGTGCCAGCAGCTTATACGGGGAGCTGTTTTTT
clone_size: few
v_call: TRBV7-2
d_call: -
j_call: TRBJ2-2

cdr3_aa: CAISGGQGQTYEQYF
cdr3_nt: TGTGCCATCAGTGGGGGACAGGGGCAAACCTACGAGCAGTACTTC
clone_size: -
v_call: TRBV10-3
d_call: TRBD1
j_call: TRBJ2-7

cdr3_aa: CASSDRGGRELFF
cdr3_nt: TGTGCCAGCAGTGATAGAGGGGGAAGGGAGCTGTTTTTT
clone_size: -
v_call: TRBV6-1
d_call: -
j_call: TRBJ2-2

cdr3_aa: CASRYRGLDTIYF
cdr3_nt: TGTGCCAGCAGGTACAGGGGTTTGGACACCATATATTTT
clone_size: -
v_call: TRBV2
d_call: TRBD1
j_call: TRBJ1-3

cdr3_aa: CASSLQVNAEKLFF
cdr3_nt: TGTGCCAGCAGCTTACAGGTTAATGCGGAAAAACTGTTTTTT
clone_size: -
v_call: TRBV7-2
d_call: -
j_call: TRBJ1-4

cdr3_aa: CASTAGGGYEQYF
cdr3_nt: TGTGCCAGTACTGCGGGCGGGGGCTACGAGCAGTACTTC
clone_size: -
v_call: TRBV19
d_call: TRBD2
j_call: TRBJ2-7

cdr3_aa: CASSTDSSGANVLTF
cdr3_nt: TGTGCCAGCAGTACGGACAGCTCTGGGGCCAACGTCCTGACTTTC
clone_size: -
v_call: TRBV2
d_call: -
j_call: TRBJ2-6

cdr3_aa: CASSKVAENTEAFF
cdr3_nt: TGTGCCAGCAGCAAAGTGGCAGAGAACACTGAAGCTTTCTTT
clone_size: -
v_call: TRBV21-1
d_call: -
j_call: TRBJ1-1

cdr3_aa: CASSPDPGVHEQYF
cdr3_nt: TGTGCCAGCTCACCGGATCCCGGGGTCCACGAGCAGTACTTC
clone_size: -
v_call: TRBV18
d_call: -
j_call: TRBJ2-7

cdr3_aa: CALGGQGNTEAFF
cdr3_nt: TGTGCCCTGGGGGGGCAGGGAAACACTGAAGCTTTCTTT
clone_size: -
v_call: TRBV28
d_call: -
j_call: TRBJ1-1

cdr3_aa: CASSPAYEQYF
cdr3_nt: TGTGCCAGCTCCCCTGCCTACGAGCAGTACTTC
clone_size: -
v_call: TRBV2
d_call: -
j_call: TRBJ2-7

cdr3_aa: CASSPLRGTYEQYF
cdr3_nt: TGTGCCAGCTCACCATTGCGGGGGACCTACGAGCAGTACTTC
clone_size: -
v_call: TRBV18
d_call: TRBD2
j_call: TRBJ2-7

cdr3_aa: CASSYSETGYEQYF
cdr3_nt: TGTGCCAGCAGTTACTCTGAGACAGGGTACGAGCAGTACTTC
clone_size: -
v_call: TRBV6-5
d_call: TRBD1
j_call: TRBJ2-7

cdr3_aa: CASNKRGLPTEETQYF
cdr3_nt: TGTGCCAGCAATAAGCGGGGGTTACCAACCGAGGAGACCCAGTACTTC
clone_size: once
v_call: TRBV2
d_call: TRBD2
j_call: TRBJ2-5

cdr3_aa: CAWSVPIAWTSGETSTDTQYF
cdr3_nt: TGTGCCTGGAGTGTACCCATCGCTTGGACTAGCGGGGAAACTAGCACAGATACGCAGTATTTT
clone_size: -
v_call: TRBV30
d_call: TRBD2
j_call: TRBJ2-3

cdr3_aa: CASSSELAGVREQFF
cdr3_nt: TGTGCCAGCAGTTCCGAACTAGCGGGAGTCAGGGAGCAGTTCTTC
clone_size: -
v_call: TRBV5-5
d_call: TRBD2
j_call: TRBJ2-1

cdr3_aa: CASSIGGHGEKLFF
cdr3_nt: TGTGCCAGTAGTATAGGGGGACATGGTGAAAAACTGTTTTTT
clone_size: -
v_call: TRBV19
d_call: -
j_call: TRBJ1-4

cdr3_aa: CASSPRGETGELFF
cdr3_nt: TGTGCCAGCAGCCCCAGGGGAGAGACCGGGGAGCTGTTTTTT
clone_size: few
v_call: TRBV5-4
d_call: -
j_call: TRBJ2-2

cdr3_aa: CASSTGQGDTGELFF
cdr3_nt: TGTGCCAGCAGCACAGGACAGGGAGACACCGGGGAGCTGTTTTTT
clone_size: -
v_call: TRBV7-2
d_call: TRBD1
j_call: TRBJ2-2